This T cell receptor (beta chain) was recovered during a study of blood T cells in healthy people across ages. Points from the study as a whole: PBMC samples, being unsorted, prevented any conclusive comparison of naive and antigen-experienced cells.

The second PCR ran about 6 to 11 cycles with a sample-barcoded 5' primer and J-beta primers. All cDNA molecules were each tagged by a template-switch adaptor with 12 random nucleotides. TCRdb redid the calling of the 5' RACE reads with MiXCR, one entry per CDR3 protein. The table includes around 870,000 distinct CDR3 sequences, 29% detected once. About this clonotype itself: Its specificity is not known.

The germline CDR1 and CDR2 sequences are SGHTA and FQGNSA. Trimming stripped 1 base from V and 2 bases from J, with 12 bases between. The CDR3 length is 16 residues. Russia was home to the donors, healthy Caucasian individuals aged about 6 to 100. This TCR was recovered from a woman older than 75 in good health. Material for sequencing was blood. This chain uses TRBV7-2 with TRBJ2-1; no clear D. The CDR3 nucleotides are TGTGCCAGCAGCTTAGAAGAGATCGGCCCCTACAATGAGCAGTTCTTC. Encoded protein: CASSLEEIGPYNEQFF.